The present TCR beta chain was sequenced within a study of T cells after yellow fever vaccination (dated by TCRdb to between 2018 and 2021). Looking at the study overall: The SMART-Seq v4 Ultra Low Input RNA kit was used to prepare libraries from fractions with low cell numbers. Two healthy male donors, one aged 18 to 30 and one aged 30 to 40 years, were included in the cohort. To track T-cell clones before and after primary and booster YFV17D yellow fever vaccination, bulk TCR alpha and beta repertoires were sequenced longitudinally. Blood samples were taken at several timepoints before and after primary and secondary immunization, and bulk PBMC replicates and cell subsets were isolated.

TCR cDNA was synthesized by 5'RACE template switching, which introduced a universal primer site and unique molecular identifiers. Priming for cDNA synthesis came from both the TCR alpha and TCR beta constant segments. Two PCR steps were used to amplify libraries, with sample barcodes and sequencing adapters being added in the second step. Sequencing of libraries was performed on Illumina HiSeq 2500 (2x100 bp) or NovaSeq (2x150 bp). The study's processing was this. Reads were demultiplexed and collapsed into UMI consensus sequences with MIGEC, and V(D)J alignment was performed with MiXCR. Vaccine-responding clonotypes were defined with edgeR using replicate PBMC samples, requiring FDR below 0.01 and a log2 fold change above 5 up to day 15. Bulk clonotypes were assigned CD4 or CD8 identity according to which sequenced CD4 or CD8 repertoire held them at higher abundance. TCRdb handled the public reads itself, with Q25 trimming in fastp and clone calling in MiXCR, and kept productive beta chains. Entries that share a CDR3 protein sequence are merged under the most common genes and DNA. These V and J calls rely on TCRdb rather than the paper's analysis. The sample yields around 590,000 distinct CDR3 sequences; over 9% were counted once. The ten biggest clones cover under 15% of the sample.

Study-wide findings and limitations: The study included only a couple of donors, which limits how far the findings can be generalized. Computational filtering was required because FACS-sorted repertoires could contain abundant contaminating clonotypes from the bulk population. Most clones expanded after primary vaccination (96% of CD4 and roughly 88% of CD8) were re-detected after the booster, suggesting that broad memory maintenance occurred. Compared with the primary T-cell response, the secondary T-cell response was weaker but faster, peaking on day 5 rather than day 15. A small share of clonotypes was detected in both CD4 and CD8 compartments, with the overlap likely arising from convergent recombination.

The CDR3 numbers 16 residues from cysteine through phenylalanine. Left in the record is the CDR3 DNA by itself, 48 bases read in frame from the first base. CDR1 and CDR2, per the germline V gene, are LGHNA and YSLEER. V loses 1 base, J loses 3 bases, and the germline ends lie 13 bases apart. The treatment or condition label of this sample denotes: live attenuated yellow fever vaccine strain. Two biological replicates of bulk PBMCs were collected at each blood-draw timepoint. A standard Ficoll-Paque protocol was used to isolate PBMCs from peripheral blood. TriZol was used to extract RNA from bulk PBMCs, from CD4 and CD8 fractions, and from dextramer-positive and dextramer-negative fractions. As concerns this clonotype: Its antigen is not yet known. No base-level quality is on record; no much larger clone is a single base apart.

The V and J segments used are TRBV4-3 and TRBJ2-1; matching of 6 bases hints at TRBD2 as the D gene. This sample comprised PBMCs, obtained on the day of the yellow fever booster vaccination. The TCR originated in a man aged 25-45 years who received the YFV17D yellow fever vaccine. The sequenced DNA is TGCGCCAGCAGCCAAGGTTCCGGGACTTTCTACAATGAGCAGTTCTTC. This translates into CASSQGSGTFYNEQFF.